This TCR beta chain was obtained from a study of blood T cell repertoires in COVID-19. Study at large: Samples came from the United States, Italy and Spain, spanning acute and convalescent COVID-19.

Recruitment covered 20 to 25 US areas and drew participants whose ages spanned roughly 18 to 100 years. Cohort 3 recovered donors had two negative PCRs, clearance, or symptom resolution. The V and J ends lost 0 bases and 5 bases, in that order; junction bases with no gene match: 1. The CDR3 has 14 residues. Germline loops: CDR1 ENHRY, CDR2 SYGVKD. To note about this clone: Distinct nucleotide sequences in the sample also encode this CDR3.

The assay was immunoSEQ multiplex PCR, and TCRdb's table has in-frame clones only and misses some. Counted here are about 380,000 clones, 70% to 90% occurring once; the ten biggest clones make up 1% to 1.5%. The V call is TRBV10-3, the J call TRBJ1-2; 9 bases agree with TRBD1. The receptor was isolated from a man aged 30 to 45 who had recovered from COVID-19. Sequenced sample: PBMCs or T cells enriched from blood (not recorded which). CDR3 coding DNA: TGTGCCATCAGTGAGTCGGACAGGGGTTATGGCTACACCTTC. Translating it yields CAISESDRGYGYTF.